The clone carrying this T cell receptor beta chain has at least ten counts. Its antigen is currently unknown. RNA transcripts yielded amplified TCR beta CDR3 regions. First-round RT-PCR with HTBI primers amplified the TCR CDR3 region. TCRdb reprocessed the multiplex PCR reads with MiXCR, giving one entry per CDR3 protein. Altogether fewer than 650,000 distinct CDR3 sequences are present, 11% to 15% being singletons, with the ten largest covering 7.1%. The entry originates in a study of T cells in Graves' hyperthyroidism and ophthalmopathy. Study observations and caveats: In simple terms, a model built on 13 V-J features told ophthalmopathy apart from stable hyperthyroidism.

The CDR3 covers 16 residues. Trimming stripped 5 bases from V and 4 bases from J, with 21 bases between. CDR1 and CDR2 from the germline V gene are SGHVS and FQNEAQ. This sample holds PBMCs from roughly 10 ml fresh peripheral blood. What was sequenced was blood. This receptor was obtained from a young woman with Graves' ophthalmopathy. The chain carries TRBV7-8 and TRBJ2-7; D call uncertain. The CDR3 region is CASSQKRDMAPYEQYF. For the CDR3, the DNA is TGTGCCAGCAGCCAGAAACGAGACATGGCCCCTTACGAGCAGTACTTC.